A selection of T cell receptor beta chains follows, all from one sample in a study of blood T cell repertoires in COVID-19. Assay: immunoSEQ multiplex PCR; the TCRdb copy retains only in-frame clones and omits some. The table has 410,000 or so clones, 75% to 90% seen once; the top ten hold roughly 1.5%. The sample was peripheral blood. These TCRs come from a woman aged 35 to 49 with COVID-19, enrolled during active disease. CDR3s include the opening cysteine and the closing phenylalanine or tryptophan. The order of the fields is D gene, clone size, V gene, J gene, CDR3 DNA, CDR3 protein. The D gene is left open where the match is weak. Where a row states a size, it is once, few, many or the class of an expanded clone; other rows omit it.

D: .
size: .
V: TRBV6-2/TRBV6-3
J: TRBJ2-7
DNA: TGTGCCAGCAGTTACTCCCTCGGGTTTTACTCCTACGAGCAGTACTTC
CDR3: CASSYSLGFYSYEQYF

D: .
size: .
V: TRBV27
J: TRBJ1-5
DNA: TGTGCCAGCAGTTTGGGGGCCGGCGGGCCAAACAATCAGCCCCAGCATTTT
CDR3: CASSLGAGGPNNQPQHF

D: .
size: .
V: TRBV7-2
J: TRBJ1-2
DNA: TGTGCCAGCAGCTTACAGGACTTCAACGGCTACACCTTC
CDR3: CASSLQDFNGYTF

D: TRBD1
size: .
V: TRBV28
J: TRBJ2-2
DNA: TGTGCCAGCAGTTTAGTATGGACAGGGGGCACCGGGGAGCTGTTTTTT
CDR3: CASSLVWTGGTGELFF

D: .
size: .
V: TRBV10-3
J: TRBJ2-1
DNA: TGTGCCATCAAGGAGGGGAACTACAATGAGCAGTTCTTC
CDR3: CAIKEGNYNEQFF

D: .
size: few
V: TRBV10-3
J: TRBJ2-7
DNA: TGTGCCATCAGTGAGTCGACGGACTCCCAGGTGCAGTACTTC
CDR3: CAISESTDSQVQYF

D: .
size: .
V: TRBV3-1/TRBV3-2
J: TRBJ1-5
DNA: TGTGCCAGCAGCCACAGTCATGCAGGCAATCAGCCCCAGCATTTT
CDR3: CASSHSHAGNQPQHF

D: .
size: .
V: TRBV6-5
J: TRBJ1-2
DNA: TGTGCCAGCAGTTACTCGAGGGCAGGGGCAAGTGGCTACACCTTC
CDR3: CASSYSRAGASGYTF

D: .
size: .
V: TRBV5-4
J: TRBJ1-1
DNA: TGTGCCAGCAGCGCCGGCCTGGGGGAGGTTACTGAAGCTTTCTTT
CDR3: CASSAGLGEVTEAFF

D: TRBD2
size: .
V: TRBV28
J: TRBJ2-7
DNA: TGTGCCAGCAGTTTACTAGGACTAGCGGGGGGACTTAGCTCCTACGAGCAGTACTTC
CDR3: CASSLLGLAGGLSSYEQYF

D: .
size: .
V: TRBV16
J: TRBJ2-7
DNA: TGTGCCAGCAGCCCCCAGTCCTACGAGCAGTACTTC
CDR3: CASSPQSYEQYF

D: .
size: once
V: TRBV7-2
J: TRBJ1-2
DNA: TGTGCCAGCAGCCTACAGGGAGCGGACGGCTACACCTTC
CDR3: CASSLQGADGYTF

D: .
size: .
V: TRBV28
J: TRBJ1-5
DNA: TGTGCCAGCAGACCCTATAGCAATCAGCCCCAGCATTTT
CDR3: CASRPYSNQPQHF

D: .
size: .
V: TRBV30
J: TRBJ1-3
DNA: TGTGCCTGGAGTGTACGGCGGTCTGGAAACACCATATATTTT
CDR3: CAWSVRRSGNTIYF

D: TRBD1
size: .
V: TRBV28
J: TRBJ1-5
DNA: TGTGCCAGCAGTTTAAAGGGGGCTAGGCCCCAGCATTTT
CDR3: CASSLKGARPQHF

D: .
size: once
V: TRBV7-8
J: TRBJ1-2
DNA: TGTGCCAGCAGCTTAACCGACAGCTATGGCTACACCTTC
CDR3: CASSLTDSYGYTF

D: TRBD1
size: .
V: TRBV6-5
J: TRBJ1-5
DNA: TGTGCCAGCACCGAGGGGGCGAGCAATCAGCCCCAGCATTTT
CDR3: CASTEGASNQPQHF

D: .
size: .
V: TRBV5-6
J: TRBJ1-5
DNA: TGTGCCAGCAGCTTGTTTGGTACAGGACCGTTTAGCAATCAGCCCCAGCATTTT
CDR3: CASSLFGTGPFSNQPQHF

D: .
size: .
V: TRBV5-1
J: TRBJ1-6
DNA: TGCGCCAGCTCCCGACTGGATAGTTCACCCCTCCACTTT
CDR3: CASSRLDSSPLHF

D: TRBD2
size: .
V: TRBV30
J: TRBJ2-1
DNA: TGTGCCTGGAGTGTCGGGGGGGCCTACAATGAGCAGTTCTTC
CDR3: CAWSVGGAYNEQFF

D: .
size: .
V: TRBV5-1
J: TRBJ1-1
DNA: TGCGCCAGCAGCTCTCCGACAGCTCTGAACACTGAAGCTTTCTTT
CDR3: CASSSPTALNTEAFF

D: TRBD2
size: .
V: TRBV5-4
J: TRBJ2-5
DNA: TGTGCCAGCAGCCCGACTAGCGGGGGTCTCCAAGAGACCCAGTACTTC
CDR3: CASSPTSGGLQETQYF

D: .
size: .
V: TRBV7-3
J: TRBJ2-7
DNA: TGTGCCAGCAGCTTAACCCCAGGAAACTACGAGCAGTACTTC
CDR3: CASSLTPGNYEQYF

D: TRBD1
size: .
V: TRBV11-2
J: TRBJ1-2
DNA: TGTGCCAGCAGCTTAGTTCCAGGGGGCGCGCGGGGCTACACCTTC
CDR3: CASSLVPGGARGYTF

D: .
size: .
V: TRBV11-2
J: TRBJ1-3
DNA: TGTGCCAGCAGCTTAGGGCCCGGAAACACCATATATTTT
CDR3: CASSLGPGNTIYF

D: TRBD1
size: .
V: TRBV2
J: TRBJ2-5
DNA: TGTGCCAGCATTCCGAATAACAGGGGGCGCGGCGAGACCCAGTACTTC
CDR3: CASIPNNRGRGETQYF

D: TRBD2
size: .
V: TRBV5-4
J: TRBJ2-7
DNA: TGTGCCAGCAGCTTGGAAGCGGGAGGCCCCTACGAGCAGTACTTC
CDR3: CASSLEAGGPYEQYF

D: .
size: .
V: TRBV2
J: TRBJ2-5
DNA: TGTGCCAGCAGTGTAGACTCCGGGGGCCAAGAGACCCAGTACTTC
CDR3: CASSVDSGGQETQYF

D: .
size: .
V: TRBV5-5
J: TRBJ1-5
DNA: TGTGCCAGCAGCTTAGGGGGGGCAGGCAATCAGCCCCAGCATTTT
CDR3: CASSLGGAGNQPQHF